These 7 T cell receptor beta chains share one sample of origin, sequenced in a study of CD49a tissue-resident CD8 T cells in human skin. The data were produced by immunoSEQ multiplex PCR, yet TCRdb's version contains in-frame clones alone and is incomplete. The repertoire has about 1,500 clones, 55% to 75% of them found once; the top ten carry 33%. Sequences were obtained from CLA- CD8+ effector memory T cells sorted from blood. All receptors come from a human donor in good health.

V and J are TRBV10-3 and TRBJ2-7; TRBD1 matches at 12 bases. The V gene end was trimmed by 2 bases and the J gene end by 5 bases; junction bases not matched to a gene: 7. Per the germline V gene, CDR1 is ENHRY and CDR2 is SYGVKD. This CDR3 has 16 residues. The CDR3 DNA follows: TGTGCCATCAGTGAGACTCCGGGACAGGGGGCAGACGAGCAGTACTTC. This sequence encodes CAISETPGQGADEQYF.

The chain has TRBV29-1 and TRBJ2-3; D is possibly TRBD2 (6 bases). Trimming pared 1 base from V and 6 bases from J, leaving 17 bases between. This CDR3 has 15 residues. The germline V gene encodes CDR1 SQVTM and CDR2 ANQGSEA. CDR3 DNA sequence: TGCAGCGTTGAAGCCCAGGGCCGGGGGTCCGATACGCAGTATTTT. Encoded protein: CSVEAQGRGSDTQYF.

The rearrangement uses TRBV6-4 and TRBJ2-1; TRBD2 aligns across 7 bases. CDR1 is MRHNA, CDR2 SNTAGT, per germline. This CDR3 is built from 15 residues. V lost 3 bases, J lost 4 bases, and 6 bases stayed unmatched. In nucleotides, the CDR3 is TGTGCCAGCAGTGAACGGGGGGAGCGGTACAATGAGCAGTTCTTC. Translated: CASSERGERYNEQFF.

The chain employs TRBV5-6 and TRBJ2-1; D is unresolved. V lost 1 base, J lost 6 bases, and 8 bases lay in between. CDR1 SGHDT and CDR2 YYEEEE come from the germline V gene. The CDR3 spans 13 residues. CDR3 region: CASSLMAANEQFF. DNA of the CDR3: TGTGCCAGCAGCTTGATGGCGGCCAATGAGCAGTTCTTC.

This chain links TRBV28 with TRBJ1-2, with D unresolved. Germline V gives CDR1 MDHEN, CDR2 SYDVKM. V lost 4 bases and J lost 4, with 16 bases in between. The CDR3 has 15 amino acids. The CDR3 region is CASSSPRVQSYGYTF. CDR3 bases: TGTGCCAGCAGTTCACCCCGGGTCCAATCCTATGGCTACACCTTC.

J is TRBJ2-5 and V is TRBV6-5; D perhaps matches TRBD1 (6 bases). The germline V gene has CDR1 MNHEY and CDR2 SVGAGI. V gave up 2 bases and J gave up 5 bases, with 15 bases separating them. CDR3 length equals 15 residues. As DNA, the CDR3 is TGTGCCAGCAGTTACGAGTCTGGGGGCCCTGAGACCCAGTACTTC. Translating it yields CASSYESGGPETQYF.

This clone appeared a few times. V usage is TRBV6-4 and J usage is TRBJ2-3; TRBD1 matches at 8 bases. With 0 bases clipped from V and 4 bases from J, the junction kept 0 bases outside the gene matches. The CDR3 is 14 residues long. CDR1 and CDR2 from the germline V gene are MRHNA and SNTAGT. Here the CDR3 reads CASSDSQGADTQYF. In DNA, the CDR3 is TGTGCCAGCAGTGACTCACAGGGGGCAGATACGCAGTATTTT.